The 4 T cell receptor beta chains in this list originate from one sample, sequenced in a study of blood T cell repertoires in COVID-19. The repertoire was sequenced with immunoSEQ multiplex PCR; TCRdb's copy has only in-frame clones and lacks some. This sample yields under 450,000 clones, of which around 88% are seen a single time; roughly 12% belongs to the top ten. Sequencing was performed on peripheral blood. The receptors were gathered from a woman between 45 and 65 years old with COVID-19, enrolled during active disease.

This chain joins TRBV20-1 and TRBJ1-1; unclear D gene. The CDR3 length is 13 residues. Per the germline V gene, CDR1 is DFQATT and CDR2 is SNEGSKA (reference sequence). V shed 3 bases and J shed 0 bases, with 8 bases lying between them. The CDR3 region is CSASSDMNTEAFF. CDR3 DNA sequence: TGCAGTGCTAGTTCAGATATGAACACTGAAGCTTTCTTT.

The chain carries TRBV11-3 and TRBJ2-3; 7 nucleotides line up with TRBD2. In germline, CDR1 is SGHNT, CDR2 YENEEA. CDR3 length: 15 amino acids. The V and J ends lost 5 bases and 3 bases, in that order; junction bases with no gene match: 8. The CDR3 here is CASSRTGGITDTQYF. The CDR3 DNA is TGTGCCAGCAGCCGCACGGGGGGAATTACAGATACGCAGTATTTT. Filled out from reference TRBV11-3 and TRBJ2-3, the complete variable domain reads EAGVVQSPRYKIIEKKQPVAFWCNPISGHNTLYWYLQNLGQGPELLIRYENEEAVDDSQLPKDRFSAERLKGVDSTLKIQPAELGDSAVYLCASSRTGGITDTQYFGPGTRLTVL.

The chain joins TRBV29-1 to TRBJ2-2, with TRBD1 matching 11 bases. V lost 6 bases and J lost 5; bases outside the gene matches: 5. Germline V gene data show CDR1 as SQVTM and CDR2 as ANQGSEA. The CDR3 extends over 14 amino acids. The CDR3 is CSVPGTGGTGELFF. The CDR3 coding sequence is TGCAGCGTACCCGGGACAGGGGGGACCGGGGAGCTGTTTTTT.

The rearrangement uses TRBV6-1 and TRBJ2-3; 15 bases agree with TRBD2. With V trimmed by 3 bases and J by 2 bases, 3 bases remained unmatched. This CDR3 comprises 17 residues. Germline V gene sequence: CDR1 MNHNS, CDR2 SASEGT. CDR3 coding DNA: TGTGCCAGCAGTGATGGGACTAGCGGGGGGATCACAGATACGCAGTATTTT. As protein: CASSDGTSGGITDTQYF.